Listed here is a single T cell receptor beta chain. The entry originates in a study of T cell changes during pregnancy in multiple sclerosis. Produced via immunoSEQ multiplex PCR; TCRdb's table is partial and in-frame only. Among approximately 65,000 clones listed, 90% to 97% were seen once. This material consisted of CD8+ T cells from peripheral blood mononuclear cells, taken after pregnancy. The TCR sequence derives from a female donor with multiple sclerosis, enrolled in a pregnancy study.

The CDR3 DNA follows: TGTGCCAGCAGCAAGAGTAGGTTAGGGGGCAATCAGCCCCAGCATTTT. Translation: CASSKSRLGGNQPQHF. The rearrangement links TRBV21-1 to TRBJ1-5; TRBD1 reflects the table's D call only, with no check against the DNA. TRBV21-1 is described as a pseudogene. CDR3 length equals 16 residues.